Following are 21 T cell receptor beta chains from one sample sequenced in a study of Ad26.COV2.S vaccination and SARS-CoV-2 variants. Libraries were prepared by immunoSEQ multiplex PCR; TCRdb keeps only in-frame clonotypes and omits some of them. The sample consists of about 350,000 clones, approximately 90% of them appearing once. Treatment in this sample: roughly 18 received Ad26.COV2.S at low or high dose, single or two shots; several received placebo; per-sample allocation not given. Sampling occurred on day 63 after the first vaccine or placebo injection. The specimen was peripheral blood, collected in a trial of Ad26.COV2.S vaccine versus placebo. These receptors were taken from a person aged 18-65 years who received the Ad26.COV2.S COVID-19 vaccine or a placebo.

In this sample, this clone turned up once. The V call is TRBV5-1, the J call TRBJ2-5; 14 positions agree with TRBD2. The CDR3 consists of 17 residues. Germline CDR1 and CDR2: SGHRS and YFSETQ. The ends lost 0 bases at V and 7 bases at J; junction bases unmatched: 8. The chain's CDR3 is CASSLALGTSGSSTQYF. The DNA for the CDR3 is TGCGCCAGCAGCTTGGCATTAGGGACTAGCGGGAGTTCGACCCAGTACTTC. Supplemented by reference TRBV5-1 and TRBJ2-5, the full variable domain reads KAGVTQTPRYLIKTRGQQVTLSCSPISGHRSVSWYQQTPGQGLQFLFEYFSETQRNKGNFPGRFSGRQFSNSRSEMNVSTLELGDSALYLCASSLALGTSGSSTQYFGPGTRLLVL.

This chain joins TRBV7-9 and TRBJ1-1, with a weak D call TRBD1 (5 bases). With 0 bases removed from V and 4 bases from J, the gap between germline ends came to 9 bases. Germline CDR1 SEHNR, CDR2 FQNEAQ (reference sequence). This CDR3 region has 14 residues. The CDR3 sequence: CASSLAQGGTEAFF. CDR3 sequence (DNA): TGTGCCAGCAGCTTAGCGCAGGGAGGCACTGAAGCTTTCTTT.

This chain links TRBV4-3 with TRBJ2-5, with a tentative D call TRBD2 (6 bases). Trimming removed 0 bases from V and 4 bases from J, with 9 bases in between. Looked up from germline, CDR1 is LGHNA and CDR2 is YSLEER. The CDR3 has 14 residues. Written as DNA, the CDR3 is TGCGCCAGCAGCCAAGATGCCGGGGGAGAGACCCAGTACTTC. As protein: CASSQDAGGETQYF.

This clone was found a few times. V and J are TRBV6-5 and TRBJ1-2; D may be TRBD1 (5 bases). CDR3 length equals 14 residues. Germline CDR1 is MNHEY and CDR2 is SVGAGI. With 5 bases removed from V and 8 bases from J, the gap between germline ends came to 18 bases. CDR3 region: CASSRGAQSEGYTF. The CDR3 nucleotides are TGTGCCAGCAGTAGAGGGGCCCAGTCGGAGGGCTACACCTTC.

Details on this clone: The junction departs from germline at one end; a sequencing error may be responsible. The V call is TRBV6-5, the J call TRBJ1-1; no definite D call. Per the germline V gene, CDR1 is MNHEY and CDR2 is SVGAGI. This CDR3 spans 13 amino acids. CDR3 loop: CASSYGSTRWPSF. CDR3 bases: TGTGCCAGCAGTTACGGTAGCACGCGCTGGCCTTCATTT.

This sequence joins TRBV7-3 and TRBJ2-7; D gene uncertain. Germline V gives CDR1 SGHTA, CDR2 FQGTGA. The CDR3 consists of 14 residues. Trimming stripped 5 bases from V and 2 bases from J, with 13 bases between. The CDR3 sequence is CASSPTGPTYEQYF. As DNA, the CDR3 is TGTGCCAGCAGCCCGACTGGACCTACCTACGAGCAGTACTTC.

The rearrangement joins TRBV30 to TRBJ1-5; D unresolved. V dropped 2 bases and J dropped 4 bases, with 12 bases sitting between them. This CDR3 comprises 14 residues. Germline V gene data show CDR1 as GTSNPN and CDR2 as SVGIG (reference sequence). The CDR3 DNA sequence: TGTGCCTGGAGTTTGGGTTCCCTAAATCAGCCCCAGCATTTT. It codes for CAWSLGSLNQPQHF.

The rearrangement joins TRBV7-9 to TRBJ1-1, with D possibly being TRBD1 (6 bases). This CDR3 is 14 amino acids long. Per the germline V gene, CDR1 is SEHNR and CDR2 is FQNEAQ (reference sequence). V dropped 5 bases and J dropped 1 base, with 11 bases sitting between them. CDR3 region: CASSEGHQNTEAFF. In nucleotides, the CDR3 is TGTGCCAGCAGCGAGGGACATCAGAACACTGAAGCTTTCTTT.

The rearrangement uses TRBV28 and TRBJ2-7, with D possibly being TRBD1 (5 bases). The V gene lost 3 bases and the J gene lost 3 bases, with 15 bases spanning the gap. Germline V lookup: CDR1 MDHEN, CDR2 SYDVKM. The CDR3 runs 15 residues. The CDR3 nucleotides are TGTGCCAGCAGTTTGTGGCAGGGAAAAAGCTACGAGCAGTACTTC. Protein: CASSLWQGKSYEQYF.

This clone came up once. The V call is TRBV10-3, the J call TRBJ1-2, with 9 positions matching TRBD1. The germline CDR1 and CDR2 sequences are ENHRY and SYGVKD. The CDR3 runs to 13 residues. Trimming took 2 bases from V and 7 from J; bases not matched to a gene: 2. The CDR3 loop reads CAISEGQGIGYTF. The CDR3 coding sequence is TGTGCCATCAGTGAGGGACAGGGGATTGGCTACACCTTC.

This clone has only one observation. This chain joins TRBV19 and TRBJ1-3, with unresolved D. The CDR3 is 16 amino acids. CDR1 is LNHDA and CDR2 is SQIVND in the germline V gene (reference sequence). The ends were cut back, 3 bases at V and 0 bases at J, with 12 bases in the middle. The CDR3 is CASSIPLGRSGNTIYF. The CDR3 bases are TGTGCCAGTAGTATTCCTCTGGGCCGCTCTGGAAACACCATATATTTT.

About this clone: An end of the junction differs from the germline gene, which may be a read error. The CDR3 is CASSLDRERGRGF. In DNA, the CDR3 is TGTGCCAGCAGCTTGGACAGGGAAAGGGGTCGAGGCTTC. J is TRBJ2-7 and V is TRBV5-4; tentatively, D is TRBD1 (6 bases). Per the germline V gene, CDR1 is SGHNT and CDR2 is YYREEE (reference sequence). This CDR3 has 13 residues.

This chain connects TRBV9 to TRBJ1-1; D unclear. The V end was cut by 5 bases, the J end by 1 base, with 12 bases between. The CDR3 runs 14 residues. Germline CDR1 and CDR2: SGDLS and YYNGEE. The DNA for the CDR3 is TGTGCCAGCAGGAATCTCGGGGAGAACACTGAAGCTTTCTTT. Translated: CASRNLGENTEAFF.

The V gene is TRBV6-2 or TRBV6-3, the J gene TRBJ2-2; D possibly uses TRBD1 or TRBD2 (6 bases each). CDR3 length equals 15 residues. Trimming cost V 0 bases and J 7 bases, with 12 bases left between them. Germline V gene data show CDR1 as MNHEY and CDR2 as SVGEGT. The CDR3: CASSYSGGAGGELFF. CDR3 bases: TGTGCCAGCAGTTACTCGGGGGGCGCGGGCGGGGAGCTGTTTTTT.

This clone was seen many times. The genes are TRBV7-3 and TRBJ2-7; the D gene is possibly TRBD1 (5 bases). V was shortened by 5 bases and J by 4 bases, with 15 bases between the two germline ends. This CDR3 contains 14 residues. Germline assignment: CDR1 SGHTA and CDR2 FQGTGA. CDR3 sequence: CASSPTNQGYEQYF. The CDR3 nucleotides read TGTGCCAGCAGCCCCACTAACCAGGGTTACGAGCAGTACTTC.

The chain has TRBV10-3 and TRBJ2-7; no reliable D call. This CDR3 is built from 12 residues. Germline CDR1 ENHRY, CDR2 SYGVKD. With 7 bases removed from V and 1 base from J, the gap between germline ends came to 8 bases. The chain's CDR3 is CAINDGSYEQYF. CDR3 DNA: TGTGCCATCAACGACGGATCCTACGAGCAGTACTTC.

The chain is built from TRBV21-1 and TRBJ2-1; the D call of TRBD2 is as the table states it, not checked on the DNA. TRBV21-1 is flagged as a pseudogene. CDR3 length: 18 amino acids. CDR3: CASSKEVGRLAHYNEQFF. The CDR3 DNA reads TGTGCCAGCAGCAAAGAGGTCGGGCGGCTAGCGCATTACAATGAGCAGTTCTTC.

The DNA of the CDR3 is TGTGCCAGCAGCCCACCGGGACTACGCTACGAGCAGTACTTC. Protein product: CASSPPGLRYEQYF. This rearrangement joins TRBV11-1 to TRBJ2-7, with 7 bases identical to TRBD2. V gave up 5 bases and J gave up 3 bases; unmatched junction bases: 7. Per germline, CDR1 SGHAT and CDR2 FQDESV (reference sequence). CDR3 length equals 14 residues. The complete variable domain, with remaining parts taken from reference TRBV11-1 and TRBJ2-7, reads EAEVAQSPRYKITEKSQAVAFWCDPISGHATLYWYRQILGQGPELLVQFQDESVVDDSQLPKDRFSAERLKGVDSTLKIQPAELGDSAMYLCASSPPGLRYEQYFGPGTRLTVT.

This chain connects TRBV5-4 to TRBJ2-7; 7 bases are shared with TRBD1. J gave up 3 bases and V 3 bases, and 9 bases lay outside the gene matches. The CDR3 has 15 amino acids. From germline, CDR1 is SGHNT and CDR2 YYREEE (reference sequence). CDR3 residues: CASSWDRGLIYEQYF. CDR3 in DNA: TGTGCCAGCAGCTGGGACAGAGGGCTAATCTACGAGCAGTACTTC.

In this sample, this clone turned up once. The genes are TRBV5-1 and TRBJ2-3; D possibly matches TRBD1 or TRBD2 (5 bases each). Germline V gene sequence: CDR1 SGHRS, CDR2 YFSETQ. This CDR3 region has 16 residues. V was shortened by 0 bases and J by 2 bases, with 13 bases between the two germline ends. CDR3 sequence: CASSLGPGRNTDTQYF. CDR3 nucleotide sequence: TGCGCCAGCAGCTTGGGCCCGGGACGGAACACAGATACGCAGTATTTT.

V gene TRBV9 combines with J gene TRBJ2-1; D is possibly TRBD2 (5 bases). The germline CDR1 and CDR2 sequences are SGDLS and YYNGEE. The CDR3 consists of 16 residues. Between the trimmed V and J ends, which lost 4 bases and 5 bases, there was a span of 19 bases. This CDR3 is CASSYLVLGANNEQFF. CDR3 DNA sequence: TGTGCCAGCAGCTACCTTGTCTTGGGAGCGAACAATGAGCAGTTCTTC.